A selection of T cell receptor beta chains follows, all from one sample in a study of shared clonotypes between healthy human individuals. The repertoire was sequenced with immunoSEQ multiplex PCR; TCRdb's copy has only in-frame clones and lacks some. Of about 2.2 million clones in the sample, just over 90% are singletons; the top ten hold roughly 1.7%. Sequenced input: naive CD8+ T cells from PBMCs. These receptors were obtained from a young man in good health. Some clones in this sample may be carry-over from other donors' samples. The CDR3 runs from the conserved cysteine through the conserved F or W. The D gene is left open where the match is weak. A clone size is listed for some rows: how often the clone was seen (once, few, many), or a class if it is expanded.

D | J | V | size | CDR3
. | TRBJ2-2 | TRBV18 | few | CASSHSPGVTGELFF
. | TRBJ2-7 | TRBV13 | . | CASSFGGDAYEQYF
. | TRBJ2-1 | TRBV6-5 | . | CASSYYRGSEQFF
TRBD1 | TRBJ2-7 | TRBV9 | . | CASSVGWTGGEQYF
TRBD2 | TRBJ2-7 | TRBV10-3 | . | CAIGGRPGTSDYEQYF
TRBD1 | TRBJ2-1 | TRBV5-1 | once | CASSFPLTDREDYNEQFF
. | TRBJ2-7 | TRBV7-9 | . | CASSLNGRDEQYF
TRBD1 | TRBJ2-3 | TRBV5-4 | . | CASSPGPRTGDTQYF
TRBD1 | TRBJ1-1 | TRBV9 | . | CASSASGLSGTGGSFF
. | TRBJ2-1 | TRBV7-9 | . | CASSLVPGSSYNEQFF
. | TRBJ2-5 | TRBV11-1 | . | CASSLVVRADAQETQYF
TRBD1 | TRBJ2-7 | TRBV9 | . | CASSALPGQVYEQYF
TRBD2 | TRBJ2-3 | TRBV7-6 | once | CASSLVAGGPRDTQYF
. | TRBJ1-5 | TRBV27 | . | CASSPSRRNQPQHF
. | TRBJ1-2 | TRBV7-9 | . | CASSPGLLDYGYTF
. | TRBJ1-4 | TRBV2 | . | CASTDDPRGVFF
TRBD2 | TRBJ2-7 | TRBV13 | . | CASSLGLAGPASEQYF
. | TRBJ1-1 | TRBV19 | . | CASSIAGGISGTEAFF
. | TRBJ1-3 | TRBV9 | . | CASSGGGSGNTIYF
TRBD2 | TRBJ2-7 | TRBV10-3 | . | CAISIHQRENPREQYF
TRBD2 | TRBJ2-2 | TRBV14 | once | CASSQLRGDPTGELFF
. | TRBJ2-7 | TRBV27 | . | CASSPPSRGDEQYF
. | TRBJ1-6 | TRBV4-1 | . | CASSQDPGAVGNSPLHF
TRBD2 | TRBJ2-6 | TRBV5-3 | . | CARSLAGASGNSGANVLTF
TRBD2 | TRBJ2-1 | TRBV9 | . | CASSARLAHYNEQFF
. | TRBJ1-1 | TRBV7-9 | . | CASSLTGGEHAEAFF
. | TRBJ1-2 | TRBV10-3 | . | CAISESVRSGSYGYTF
. | TRBJ1-1 | TRBV19 | few | CASSVQGNTEAFF
. | TRBJ2-7 | TRBV6-5 | . | CASSYSSEAYEQYF
TRBD2 | TRBJ2-3 | TRBV27 | once | CASSKTSGPSTDTQYF
. | TRBJ2-7 | TRBV9 | . | CASSPTQGAYEQYF
. | TRBJ2-1 | TRBV7-8 | . | CASSLRDQYNEQFF
TRBD1 | TRBJ1-1 | TRBV27 | . | CAIGTGLTEAFF
. | TRBJ2-1 | TRBV5-4 | . | CASSLIVHNEQFF
TRBD2 | TRBJ2-7 | TRBV27 | once | CASSLSKAGSVYEQYF
. | TRBJ2-7 | TRBV10-2 | . | CASLGGYEQYF
. | TRBJ2-7 | TRBV27 | . | CASSLGDSYEQYF
. | TRBJ2-4 | TRBV30 | . | CAWIPGLAKNIQYF
. | TRBJ1-1 | TRBV29-1 | . | CSARNTEAFF
. | TRBJ2-7 | TRBV9 | . | CASSVSQEAYEQYF
. | TRBJ1-5 | TRBV15 | . | CATSKEQGWGNQPQHF
TRBD1 | TRBJ1-4 | TRBV28 | . | CASSLFGQGREKLFF
. | TRBJ2-1 | TRBV27 | . | CASSLGITAFNEQFF
. | TRBJ2-1 | TRBV30 | . | CAWSVGSYEQFF
. | TRBJ2-2 | TRBV28 | . | CATLGVTGWNTGELFF
TRBD2 | TRBJ2-3 | TRBV28 | once | CASSLLAGGPTDTQYF